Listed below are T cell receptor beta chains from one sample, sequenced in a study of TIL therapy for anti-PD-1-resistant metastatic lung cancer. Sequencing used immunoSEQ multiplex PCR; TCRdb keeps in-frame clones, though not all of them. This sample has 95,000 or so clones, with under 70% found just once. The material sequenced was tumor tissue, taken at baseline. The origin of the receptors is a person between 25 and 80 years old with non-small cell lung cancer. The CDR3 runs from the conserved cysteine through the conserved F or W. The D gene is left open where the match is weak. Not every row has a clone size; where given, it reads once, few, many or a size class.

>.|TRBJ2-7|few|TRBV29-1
CSVEGDISYEQYF
TGCAGCGTTGAAGGGGACATCTCCTACGAGCAGTACTTC
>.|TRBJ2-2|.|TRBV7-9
CASSSGELFF
TGTGCCAGCAGCTCCGGGGAGCTGTTTTTT
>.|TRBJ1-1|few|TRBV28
CASSLGHTNTEAFF
TGTGCCAGCAGTTTAGGACACACGAACACTGAAGCTTTCTTT
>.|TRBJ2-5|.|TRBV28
CASSLGPGRAQYF
TGTGCCAGCAGTTTAGGTCCGGGGAGAGCCCAGTACTTC
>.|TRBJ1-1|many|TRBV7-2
CASSSSFGVTEAFF
TGTGCCAGCAGCTCTAGCTTTGGGGTCACTGAAGCTTTCTTT
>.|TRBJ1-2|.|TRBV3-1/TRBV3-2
CASSSRGLYGYTF
TGTGCCAGCAGCTCCCGAGGCCTCTATGGCTACACCTTC
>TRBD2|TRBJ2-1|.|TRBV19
CASSPKGGNEQFF
TGTGCCAGTAGTCCCAAGGGAGGGAATGAGCAGTTCTTC
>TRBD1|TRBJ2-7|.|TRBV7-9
CASSPTGTGFTGYEQYF
TGTGCCAGCAGCCCGACCGGGACAGGGTTCACAGGGTACGAGCAGTACTTC
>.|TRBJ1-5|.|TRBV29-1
CSVRPGEGQPQHF
TGCAGCGTTCGGCCAGGGGAAGGACAGCCCCAGCATTTT
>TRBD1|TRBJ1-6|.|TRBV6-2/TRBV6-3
CASSPRDRGNSPLHF
TGTGCCAGCAGTCCCCGGGACAGGGGTAATTCACCCCTCCACTTT
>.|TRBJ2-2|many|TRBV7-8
CASRVRWNTGELFF
TGTGCCAGCAGGGTTAGATGGAACACCGGGGAGCTGTTTTTT
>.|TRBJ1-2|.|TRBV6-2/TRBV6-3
CASSTGIYGYTF
TGTGCCAGCAGTACGGGGATCTATGGCTACACCTTC
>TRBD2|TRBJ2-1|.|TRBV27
CASSSLWTSGRIDEQFF
TGTGCCAGCAGTTCGCTTTGGACTAGCGGGAGAATCGATGAGCAGTTCTTC
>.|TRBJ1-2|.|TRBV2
CASRAQGGSDYGYTF
TGTGCCAGCAGGGCTCAGGGTGGCAGTGACTATGGCTACACCTTC
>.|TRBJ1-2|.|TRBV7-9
CASSYTGQNYGYTF
TGTGCCAGCAGCTATACGGGGCAGAACTATGGCTACACCTTC
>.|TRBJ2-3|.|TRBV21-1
CAGREGTDTQYF
TGTGCTGGCCGGGAGGGCACAGATACGCAGTATTTT
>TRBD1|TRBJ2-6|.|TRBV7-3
CASSRTGTGGIDSSGANVLTF
TGTGCCAGCAGCAGAACCGGGACAGGGGGCATCGACAGCTCTGGGGCCAACGTCCTGACTTTC
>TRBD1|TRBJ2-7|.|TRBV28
CASSTSGTGGAEQYF
TGTGCCAGCAGTACCTCCGGGACAGGGGGCGCCGAGCAGTACTTC
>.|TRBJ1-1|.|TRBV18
CASSPEGVGTEAFF
TGTGCCAGCTCACCTGAGGGGGTGGGCACTGAAGCTTTCTTT
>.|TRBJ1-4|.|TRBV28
CASSPGGGRLNEKLFF
TGTGCCAGCAGTCCCGGGGGGGGTCGACTCAATGAAAAACTGTTTTTT
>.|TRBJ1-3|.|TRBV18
CASSPPSTSGNTIYF
TGTGCCAGCTCACCACCAAGTACCTCTGGAAACACCATATATTTT
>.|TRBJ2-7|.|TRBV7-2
CASSPRTPTYEQYF
TGTGCCAGCAGCCCCCGGACACCTACCTACGAGCAGTACTTC
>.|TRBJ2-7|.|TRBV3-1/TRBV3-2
CASSQVGLAGTYEQYF
TGTGCCAGCAGCCAGGTCGGGTTGGCGGGAACCTACGAGCAGTACTTC
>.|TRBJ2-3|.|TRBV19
CATSTGSTDTQYF
TGTGCCACCTCCACCGGGTCTACAGATACGCAGTATTTT
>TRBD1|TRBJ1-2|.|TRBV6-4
CASSDRGQAGGYTF
TGTGCCAGCAGTGACCGGGGACAGGCTGGGGGCTACACCTTC
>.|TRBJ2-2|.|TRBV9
CASSVDRWDPTGELFF
TGTGCCAGCAGCGTAGACAGATGGGACCCAACCGGGGAGCTGTTTTTT
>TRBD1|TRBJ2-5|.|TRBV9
CASSVAPGTEGQETQYF
TGTGCCAGCAGCGTAGCCCCCGGGACAGAGGGCCAAGAGACCCAGTACTTC
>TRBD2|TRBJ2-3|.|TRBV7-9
CASSSSTGAAGGPADTQYF
TGTGCCAGCAGCTCCTCCACAGGGGCAGCGGGGGGGCCCGCAGATACGCAGTATTTT
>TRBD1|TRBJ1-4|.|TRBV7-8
CASSLTGVGEKLFF
TGTGCCAGCAGCTTGACAGGGGTGGGTGAAAAACTGTTTTTT
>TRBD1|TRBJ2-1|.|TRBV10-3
CAIRRQGAGSDEQFF
TGTGCCATCCGAAGGCAGGGGGCAGGTAGCGATGAGCAGTTCTTC
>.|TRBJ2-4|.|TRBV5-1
CASSFYGHIAKNIQYF
TGCGCCAGCAGCTTTTACGGACATATAGCCAAAAACATTCAGTACTTC
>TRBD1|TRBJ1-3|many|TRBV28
CASTLDRMGNTIYF
TGTGCCAGCACCCTGGACAGGATGGGAAACACCATATATTTT
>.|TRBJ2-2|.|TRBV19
CASSIGGQVNTGELFF
TGTGCCAGTAGTATTGGGGGACAAGTTAACACCGGGGAGCTGTTTTTT
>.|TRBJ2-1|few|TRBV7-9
CASSLSSELYNEQFF
TGTGCCAGCAGCTTGAGTAGCGAACTTTACAATGAGCAGTTCTTC
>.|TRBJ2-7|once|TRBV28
CASSLPWRDTYEQYF
TGTGCCAGCAGTTTACCCTGGCGGGACACCTACGAGCAGTACTTC
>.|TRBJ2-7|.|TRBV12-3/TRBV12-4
CASSQRIGEQYF
TGTGCCAGCAGTCAGCGAATCGGCGAGCAGTACTTC
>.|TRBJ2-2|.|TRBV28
CASSSPASTGELFF
TGTGCCAGCAGTTCTCCAGCTTCCACCGGGGAGCTGTTTTTT
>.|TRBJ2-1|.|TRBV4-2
CASSPGPGSYNEQFF
TGTGCCAGCAGCCCGGGACCGGGCTCCTACAATGAGCAGTTCTTC
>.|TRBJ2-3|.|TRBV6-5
CASMGQTGTDTQYF
TGTGCCAGCATGGGGCAAACAGGGACAGATACGCAGTATTTT
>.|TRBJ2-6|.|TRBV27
CASSLRSGANVLTF
TGTGCCAGCAGCCTGAGGTCTGGGGCCAACGTCCTGACTTTC
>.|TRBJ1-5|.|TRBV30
CAWSARENQPQHF
TGTGCCTGGAGTGCAAGGGAGAATCAGCCCCAGCATTTT
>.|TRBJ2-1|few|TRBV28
CASSPRIRYNEQFF
TGTGCCAGCAGTCCTCGGATAAGGTACAATGAGCAGTTCTTC
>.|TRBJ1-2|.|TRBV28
CASSLNSFYGYTF
TGTGCCAGCAGTTTGAACAGCTTCTATGGCTACACCTTC
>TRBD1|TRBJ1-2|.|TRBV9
CASSGTGQTFYGYTF
TGTGCCAGCAGTGGGACGGGACAGACGTTCTATGGCTACACCTTC
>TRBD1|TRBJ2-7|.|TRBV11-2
CASSLAGTGFPYEQYF
TGTGCCAGCAGCTTGGCCGGGACAGGCTTTCCCTACGAGCAGTACTTC
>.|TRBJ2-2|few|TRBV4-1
CASSQKPYENTGELFF
TGCGCCAGCAGCCAAAAACCCTACGAGAACACCGGGGAGCTGTTTTTT
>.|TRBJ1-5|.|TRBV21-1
CASSKVESNQPQHF
TGTGCCAGCAGCAAAGTCGAGAGCAATCAGCCCCAGCATTTT
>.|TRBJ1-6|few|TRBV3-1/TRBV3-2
CASSQDSDSPLHF
TGTGCCAGCAGCCAAGATAGTGACAGTCCCCTCCACTTT
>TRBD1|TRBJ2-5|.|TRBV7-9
CASNRQGFEETQYF
TGTGCCAGCAACCGACAGGGGTTCGAAGAGACCCAGTACTTC
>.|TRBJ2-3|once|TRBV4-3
CASSHQPGDTQYF
TGCGCCAGCAGCCACCAACCGGGGGATACGCAGTATTTT
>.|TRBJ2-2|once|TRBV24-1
CATSRSYTGELFF
TGTGCCACCAGTAGGAGTTACACCGGGGAGCTGTTTTTT
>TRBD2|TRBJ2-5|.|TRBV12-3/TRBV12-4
CASSSGRRETQYF
TGTGCCAGCAGTAGCGGGAGAAGAGAGACCCAGTACTTC
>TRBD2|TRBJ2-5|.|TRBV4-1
CASSQDSSHLLASGALRETQYF
TGCGCCAGCAGCCAAGATTCATCTCATCTATTGGCTAGCGGGGCCCTAAGGGAGACCCAGTACTTC